This TCR beta chain was recorded in a study of shared clonotypes between healthy human individuals. Whole-study results and caveats: In having few donors, the study represented limited genetic and exposure-history diversity. Sampling covered nothing but blood. Tissue TCR repertoires likely differ from those found in blood.

The ends were cut back, 6 bases at V and 9 bases at J, with 12 bases in the middle. The germline gives CDR1 MDHEN, CDR2 SYDVKM. CDR3 size: 12 residues. With respect to this clone: Its cognate antigen is unknown.

In the authors' workflow: From ImmunoSEQ came sequences covering only the junction and carrying no quality scores, so filtering differed. Generated by immunoSEQ multiplex PCR, the TCRdb table keeps only in-frame clones and is missing some. V, J and clone size derive from that table, while D and trimming were established from the DNA sequence. The repertoire holds 75,000 to 100,000 clones, with around half as singletons. This clonotype was sampled from a woman aged 40 to 50 in good health. Some clones in this sample may be carry-over from other donors' samples. Sequences were obtained from PBMCs. This rearrangement joins TRBV28 to TRBJ2-1; no clear D. CDR3 in DNA: TGTGCCAGCAGCCAAAACTATGGTGAGCAGTTCTTC. This translates into CASSQNYGEQFF.